Listed here are 14 T cell receptor beta chains from one sample, sequenced in a study of T cells in localized non-small cell lung cancer. Here immunoSEQ multiplex PCR was the method, and the copy in TCRdb shows in-frame clones only, minus some. The sample lists thousands of clones; 24% were seen once. The specimen was lung tumor tissue, collected before any cancer treatment. Every receptor here comes from a man aged 40 to 69 with stage I lung adenocarcinoma.

The chain has TRBV9 and TRBJ1-2; no firm D call. CDR1 and CDR2 (germline): SGDLS, YYNGEE. This CDR3 has 18 amino acids. Trimming shortened V by 0 bases and J by 1 base, and 19 bases separated the two germline ends. CDR3: CASSVDGWREELNYGYTF. As DNA, the CDR3 is TGTGCCAGCAGCGTAGACGGGTGGAGGGAGGAACTTAACTATGGCTACACCTTC.

This clone qualifies as medium-sized. The V call is TRBV11-3, the J call TRBJ1-1; 7 bases match TRBD1. After removal of 5 bases from V and 5 bases from J, the junction contained 8 bases not matched to a gene. This CDR3 is built from 14 residues. The germline V gene encodes CDR1 SGHNT and CDR2 YENEEA. Written as DNA, the CDR3 is TGTGCCAGCAGCAAAGCAGGGGGATGGACTGAAGCTTTCTTT. This encodes CASSKAGGWTEAFF.

The chain uses TRBV2 and TRBJ1-3; D is uncertain. The CDR3 covers 12 residues. Deletions cut 2 bases from V and 4 bases from J, with 3 bases between. Germline CDR1 and CDR2: SNHLY and FYNNEI. The CDR3 DNA sequence: TGTGCCAGCAGTGAAATAGGAAACACCATATATTTT. Encoded protein: CASSEIGNTIYF.

This clone turned up a few times. The rearrangement joins TRBV18 to TRBJ1-1; possibly TRBD1 for D (6 bases). CDR1 and CDR2 (germline): KGHSH, LQKENI. The CDR3 is made up of 16 amino acids. The ends were cut back, 0 bases at V and 3 bases at J, with 14 bases in the middle. CDR3 sequence: CASSPPQGRKDTEAFF. The CDR3 DNA reads as TGTGCCAGCTCACCACCGCAGGGGCGTAAGGACACTGAAGCTTTCTTT.

This clone was detected only a few times. The genes are TRBV30 and TRBJ1-1; D may be TRBD1 (6 bases). The V gene's germline CDR1 is GTSNPN and CDR2 SVGIG (reference sequence). The CDR3 sequence is 16 residues long. Trimming took off 0 bases at V and 4 bases at J, with 18 bases between the two ends. CDR3 sequence reads: CAWSVGGWGASTEAFF. CDR3 nucleotides: TGTGCCTGGAGTGTAGGGGGTTGGGGGGCGAGCACTGAAGCTTTCTTT. The full variable domain, its missing parts supplied by reference TRBV30 and TRBJ1-1, is SQTIHQWPATLVQPVGSPLSLECTVEGTSNPNLYWYRQAAGRGLQLLFYSVGIGQISSEVPQNLSASRPQDRQFILSSKKLLLSDSGFYLCAWSVGGWGASTEAFFGQGTRLTVV.

This clone was seen only a few times. This chain joins TRBV11-3 and TRBJ2-2; 8 positions match TRBD2. This CDR3 is built from 16 residues. Germline V gene data show CDR1 as SGHNT and CDR2 as YENEEA. V lost 5 bases to trimming and J lost 5 bases; unmatched junction nucleotides: 10. The CDR3 sequence is CASSPSGGGVTGELFF. The CDR3 DNA follows: TGTGCCAGCAGCCCCAGCGGGGGAGGAGTAACCGGGGAGCTGTTTTTT.

This clone is categorized as medium-sized. This sequence joins TRBV10-3 and TRBJ2-1; 16 bases align to TRBD2. V was clipped by 2 bases and J by 5 bases; unmatched bases: 6. The CDR3 length is 18 residues. Germline-derived CDR1 and CDR2 are ENHRY and SYGVKD. CDR3 amino acids: CAISEPSGLAGGDNEQFF. The CDR3 DNA is TGTGCCATCAGTGAGCCTTCGGGACTAGCGGGAGGGGACAATGAGCAGTTCTTC.

This clone was seen once. The CDR3 DNA sequence: TGTGCCAGCAGCCATAGACAGCAAGAGACCCAGTACTTC. It specifies CASSHRQQETQYF. V and J are TRBV14 and TRBJ2-5, with TRBD1 as a possible D gene (5 bases). Per germline, CDR1 SGHDN and CDR2 FVKESK. Trimming removed 3 bases at V and 2 bases at J, with 7 bases between. The CDR3 sequence is 13 residues long.

The chain joins TRBV19 to TRBJ1-2; 7 nucleotides align to TRBD1. The CDR3 spans 14 residues. V dropped 6 bases and J dropped 0; count of bases not matched to a gene: 4. Germline CDR1 LNHDA, CDR2 SQIVND (reference sequence). Written as DNA, the CDR3 is TGTGCCAGTAGAGACAGGGACTCTAACTATGGCTACACCTTC. Its protein is CASRDRDSNYGYTF.

This clone is medium-sized. V and J are TRBV9 and TRBJ2-5; TRBD1 might be the D (5 bases). Germline CDR1 and CDR2: SGDLS and YYNGEE. The CDR3 totals 14 residues. Trimming removed 6 bases from V and 6 bases from J, with 18 bases in between. CDR3 coding DNA: TGTGCCAGCACCCAGGGCCCTCCCCGGCAGACCCAGTACTTC. This sequence encodes CASTQGPPRQTQYF.

The rearrangement links TRBV7-4 to TRBJ2-1; D may be TRBD2 (6 bases). Between the trimmed V and J ends, which lost 3 bases and 0 bases, there was a span of 9 bases. CDR3 size: 15 residues. Germline V gene lookup returns CDR1 SGHVT and CDR2 SQSDAQ. CDR3 sequence (DNA): TGTGCCAGCAGCTTGAGGAGGGCCTCCTACAATGAGCAGTTCTTC. Translating gives CASSLRRASYNEQFF.

The V call is TRBV10-3, the J call TRBJ1-5; D is perhaps TRBD1 (6 bases). Trimming removed 0 bases at V and 7 bases at J, with 13 bases between. This CDR3 region has 15 residues. Per germline, CDR1 ENHRY and CDR2 SYGVKD. The CDR3 coding sequence is TGTGCCATCAGTGAGTCTGGGGGGCTAGGACAGCCCCAGCATTTT. Translation gives CAISESGGLGQPQHF.

V is TRBV18 and J is TRBJ1-3; possibly TRBD1 for D (5 bases). V lost 4 bases and J lost 2, with 6 bases in between. From germline, CDR1 is KGHSH and CDR2 LQKENI. This CDR3 contains 13 residues. The CDR3 region has the DNA TGTGCCAGCTCACAGGACACTGGAAACACCATATATTTT. Translating gives CASSQDTGNTIYF. Together with reference TRBV18 and TRBJ1-3, the CDR3 gives the full variable domain: NAGVMQNPRHLVRRRGQEARLRCSPMKGHSHVYWYRQLPEEGLKFMVYLQKENIIDESGMPKERFSAEFPKEGPSILRIQQVVRGDSAAYFCASSQDTGNTIYFGEGSWLTVV.

This clone was picked up a small number of times. The rearrangement joins TRBV6-8 to TRBJ2-7; D call uncertain. Germline-derived CDR1 and CDR2 are MNHGY and SAAAGT. The CDR3 contains 13 residues. With 8 bases removed from V and 4 bases from J, the gap between germline ends came to 15 bases. CDR3 DNA: TGTGCCAGCGCCTTAGAAACAGCGTACGAGCAGTACGTC. It specifies CASALETAYEQYV.